Below are 7 T cell receptor beta chains sequenced from a single sample in a study of blood T cell repertoires in COVID-19. The data were produced by immunoSEQ multiplex PCR, yet TCRdb's version contains in-frame clones alone and is incomplete. The sample records around 230,000 clones, over 70% being singletons. The specimen was peripheral blood. The source is a man aged 35 to 55 with acute or convalescent COVID-19.

To note about this clone: Other DNA sequences in this specimen translate into the identical CDR3. The chain carries TRBV18 and TRBJ1-1, with 9 bases identical to TRBD1. The CDR3 consists of 15 residues. V trimming: 1 base; J trimming: 1 base; junction bases outside the gene matches: 1. CDR1 and CDR2 from the germline V gene are KGHSH and LQKENI. CDR3: CASSPRQGENTEAFF. The DNA for the CDR3 is TGTGCCAGCTCACCACGACAGGGGGAGAACACTGAAGCTTTCTTT.

The chain has TRBV28 and TRBJ1-1; D not resolved. This CDR3 is 14 amino acids long. The germline V and J ends were trimmed by 4 bases and 4 bases, with 13 bases remaining between them. CDR1 and CDR2 (germline): MDHEN, SYDVKM. The CDR3: CASSSGESGTEAFF. In DNA form, the CDR3 reads TGTGCCAGCAGTTCCGGGGAGTCTGGCACTGAAGCTTTCTTT.

This rearrangement joins TRBV28 to TRBJ1-4, with a tentative D call TRBD1 (6 bases). The CDR3 covers 17 residues. Trimming removed 5 bases from V and 1 base from J, with 17 bases in between. Germline V lookup: CDR1 MDHEN, CDR2 SYDVKM. CDR3 sequence reads: CASSLTILQGTNEKLFF. Written as DNA, the CDR3 is TGTGCCAGCAGTCTGACGATCTTACAGGGAACTAATGAAAAACTGTTTTTT.

The V and J genes are TRBV6-2 or TRBV6-3 and TRBJ1-5, with D unresolved. V was pared by 5 bases and J by 0 bases, with 8 bases between. Germline V gene sequence: CDR1 MNHEY, CDR2 SVGEGT. The CDR3 length is 14 residues. CDR3 DNA sequence: TGTGCCAGCAGTCGAGTCAATAGCAATCAGCCCCAGCATTTT. Its translation: CASSRVNSNQPQHF.

The chain combines TRBV7-2 with TRBJ1-3; D might be TRBD1 (5 bases). Germline-derived CDR1 and CDR2 are SGHTA and FQGNSA. There are 17 residues in the CDR3. V gave up 4 bases and J gave up 2 bases, with 18 bases separating them. This chain's CDR3 is CASSSDGSWGAGNTIYF. The CDR3 DNA sequence: TGTGCCAGCAGCTCCGACGGGTCGTGGGGCGCTGGAAACACCATATATTTT.

The J gene is TRBJ2-3, the V gene TRBV10-1, with D possibly matching TRBD1 (5 bases). The germline gives CDR1 WNHNN, CDR2 SYGVQD (reference sequence). V dropped 0 bases and J dropped 8 bases, with 15 bases sitting between them. The CDR3 length is 15 residues. CDR3 sequence: CASSESQDPPGTQYF. The CDR3 DNA reads TGCGCCAGCAGTGAGTCACAGGACCCGCCGGGTACGCAGTATTTT.

This clone was recorded once. The genes are TRBV30 and TRBJ1-6; D gene ambiguous. The CDR3 is 15 residues long. Germline CDR1 and CDR2: GTSNPN and SVGIG (reference sequence). V dropped 0 bases and J dropped 0 bases, with 6 bases sitting between them. The CDR3 coding sequence is TGTGCCTGGAGTGTACCGAGCTCCTATAATTCACCCCTCCACTTT. Translating it yields CAWSVPSSYNSPLHF.